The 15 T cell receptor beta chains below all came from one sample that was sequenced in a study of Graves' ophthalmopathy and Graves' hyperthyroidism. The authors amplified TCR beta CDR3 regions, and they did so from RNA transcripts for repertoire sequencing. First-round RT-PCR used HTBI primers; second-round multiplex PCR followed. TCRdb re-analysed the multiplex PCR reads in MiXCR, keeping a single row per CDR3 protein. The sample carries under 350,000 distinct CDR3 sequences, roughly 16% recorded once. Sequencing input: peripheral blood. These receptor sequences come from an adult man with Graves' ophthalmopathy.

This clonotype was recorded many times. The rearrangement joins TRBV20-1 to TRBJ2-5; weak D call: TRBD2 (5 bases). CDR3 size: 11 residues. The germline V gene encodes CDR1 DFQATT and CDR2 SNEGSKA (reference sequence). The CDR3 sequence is CRPTSGETQYF. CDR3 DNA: TGCAGGCCAACTAGTGGTGAGACCCAGTACTTC.

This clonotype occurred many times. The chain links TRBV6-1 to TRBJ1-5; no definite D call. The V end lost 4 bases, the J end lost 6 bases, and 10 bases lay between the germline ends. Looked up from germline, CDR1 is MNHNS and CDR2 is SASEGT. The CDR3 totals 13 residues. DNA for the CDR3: TGTGCCAGCAGTGTACAGAGATCTCAGCCCCAGCATTTT. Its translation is CASSVQRSQPQHF.

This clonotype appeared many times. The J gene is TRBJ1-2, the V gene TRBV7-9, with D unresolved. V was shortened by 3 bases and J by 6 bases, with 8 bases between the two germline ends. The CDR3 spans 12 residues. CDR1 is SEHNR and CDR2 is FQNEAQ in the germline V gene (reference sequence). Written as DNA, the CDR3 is TGTGCCAGCAGCTTGGTTTGGGATGGCTACACCTTC. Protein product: CASSLVWDGYTF. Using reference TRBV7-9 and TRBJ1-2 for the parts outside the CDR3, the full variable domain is DTGVSQNPRHKITKRGQNVTFRCDPISEHNRLYWYRQTLGQGPEFLTYFQNEAQLEKSRLLSDRFSAERPKGSFSTLEIQRTEQGDSAMYLCASSLVWDGYTFGSGTRLTVV.

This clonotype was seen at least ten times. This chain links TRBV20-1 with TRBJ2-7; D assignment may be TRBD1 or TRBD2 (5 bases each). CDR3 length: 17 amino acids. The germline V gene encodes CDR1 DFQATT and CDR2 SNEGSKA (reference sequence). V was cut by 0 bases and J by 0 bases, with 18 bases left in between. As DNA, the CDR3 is TGCAGTGCTAGAGACCAAAGGGGACCTAGGAGCTCCTACGAGCAGTACTTC. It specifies CSARDQRGPRSSYEQYF.

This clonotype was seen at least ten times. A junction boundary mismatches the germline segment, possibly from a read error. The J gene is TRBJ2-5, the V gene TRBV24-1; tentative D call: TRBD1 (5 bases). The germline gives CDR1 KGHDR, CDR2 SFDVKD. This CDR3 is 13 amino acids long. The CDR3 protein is CATSPQDQETQDF. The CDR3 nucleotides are TGTGCCACCAGTCCACAGGACCAAGAGACCCAGGACTTC.

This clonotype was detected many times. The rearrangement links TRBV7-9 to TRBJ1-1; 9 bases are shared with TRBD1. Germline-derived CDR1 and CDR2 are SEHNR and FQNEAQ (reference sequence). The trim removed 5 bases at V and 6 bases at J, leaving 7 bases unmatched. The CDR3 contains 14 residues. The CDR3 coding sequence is TGTGCCAGCAGCGTTGACAGGGGGAATGCTGAAGCTTTCTTT. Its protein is CASSVDRGNAEAFF.

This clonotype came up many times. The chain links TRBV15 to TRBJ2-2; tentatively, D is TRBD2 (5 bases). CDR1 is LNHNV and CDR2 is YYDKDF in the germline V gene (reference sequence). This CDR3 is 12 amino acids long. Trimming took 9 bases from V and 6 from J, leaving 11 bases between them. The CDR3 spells CATQQLAGELFF. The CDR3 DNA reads TGTGCCACACAACAACTAGCCGGGGAGCTGTTTTTT. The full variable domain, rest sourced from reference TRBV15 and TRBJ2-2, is DAMVIQNPRYQVTQFGKPVTLSCSQTLNHNVMYWYQQKSSQAPKLLFHYYDKDFNNEADTPDNFQSRRPNTSFCFLDIRSPGLGDTAMYLCATQQLAGELFFGEGSRLTVL.

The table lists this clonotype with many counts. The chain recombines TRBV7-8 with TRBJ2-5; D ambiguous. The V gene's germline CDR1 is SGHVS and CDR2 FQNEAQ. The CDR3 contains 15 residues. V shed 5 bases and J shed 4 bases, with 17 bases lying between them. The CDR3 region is CASSLLSRAPETQYF. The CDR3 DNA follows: TGTGCCAGCAGCCTCTTAAGTAGGGCCCCAGAGACCCAGTACTTC.

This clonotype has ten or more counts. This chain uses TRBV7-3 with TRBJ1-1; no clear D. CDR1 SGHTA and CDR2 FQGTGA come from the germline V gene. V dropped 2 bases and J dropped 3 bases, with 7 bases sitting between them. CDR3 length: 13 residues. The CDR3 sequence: CASSLSRDTEAFF. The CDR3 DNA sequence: TGTGCCAGCAGCTTATCGCGGGACACTGAAGCTTTCTTT.

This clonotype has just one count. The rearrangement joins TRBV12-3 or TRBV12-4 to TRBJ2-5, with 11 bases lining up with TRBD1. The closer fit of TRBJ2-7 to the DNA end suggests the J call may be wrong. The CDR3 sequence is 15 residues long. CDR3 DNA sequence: TGTGCCAGCACCACTGGGACAGGGGGGGCCTACGAGCAGTACTTC. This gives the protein CASTTGTGGAYEQYF.

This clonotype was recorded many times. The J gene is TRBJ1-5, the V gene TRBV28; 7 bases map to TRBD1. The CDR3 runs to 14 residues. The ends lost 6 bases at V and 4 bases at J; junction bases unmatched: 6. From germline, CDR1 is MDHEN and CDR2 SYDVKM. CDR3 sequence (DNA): TGTGCCAGCAGGCTACAGGGGTGGAATCAGCCCCAGCATTTT. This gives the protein CASRLQGWNQPQHF.

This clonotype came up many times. The CDR3 DNA sequence: TGTGCCAGCAGTTCCCTTACGGGGGGCTTACCGGGCTACACCTTC. Translating it yields CASSSLTGGLPGYTF. The chain couples TRBV6-5 to TRBJ1-2; D might be TRBD1 (6 bases). The CDR3 is 15 residues long. Germline values: CDR1 MNHEY, CDR2 SVGAGI. The ends were cut back, 4 bases at V and 8 bases at J, with 20 bases in the middle.

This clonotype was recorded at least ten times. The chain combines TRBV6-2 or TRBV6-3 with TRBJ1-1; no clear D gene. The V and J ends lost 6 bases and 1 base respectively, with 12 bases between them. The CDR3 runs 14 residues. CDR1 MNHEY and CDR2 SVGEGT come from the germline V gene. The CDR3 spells CASRNGRTNTEAFF. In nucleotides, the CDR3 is TGTGCCAGCAGGAACGGACGGACGAACACTGAAGCTTTCTTT.

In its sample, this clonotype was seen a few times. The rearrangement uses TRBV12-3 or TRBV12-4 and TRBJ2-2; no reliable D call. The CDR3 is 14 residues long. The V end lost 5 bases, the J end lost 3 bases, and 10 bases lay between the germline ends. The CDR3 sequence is CASSRQSDTGELFF. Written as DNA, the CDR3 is TGTGCCAGCAGTCGTCAGTCGGACACCGGGGAGCTGTTTTTT.

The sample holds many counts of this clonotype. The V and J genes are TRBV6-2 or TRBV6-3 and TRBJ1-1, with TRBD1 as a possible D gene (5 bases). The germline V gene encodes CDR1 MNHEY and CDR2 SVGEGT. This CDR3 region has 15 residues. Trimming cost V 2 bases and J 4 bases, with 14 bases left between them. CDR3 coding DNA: TGTGCCAGCAGTTACACGGCAGGGAAGAGCACTGAAGCTTTCTTT. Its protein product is CASSYTAGKSTEAFF.